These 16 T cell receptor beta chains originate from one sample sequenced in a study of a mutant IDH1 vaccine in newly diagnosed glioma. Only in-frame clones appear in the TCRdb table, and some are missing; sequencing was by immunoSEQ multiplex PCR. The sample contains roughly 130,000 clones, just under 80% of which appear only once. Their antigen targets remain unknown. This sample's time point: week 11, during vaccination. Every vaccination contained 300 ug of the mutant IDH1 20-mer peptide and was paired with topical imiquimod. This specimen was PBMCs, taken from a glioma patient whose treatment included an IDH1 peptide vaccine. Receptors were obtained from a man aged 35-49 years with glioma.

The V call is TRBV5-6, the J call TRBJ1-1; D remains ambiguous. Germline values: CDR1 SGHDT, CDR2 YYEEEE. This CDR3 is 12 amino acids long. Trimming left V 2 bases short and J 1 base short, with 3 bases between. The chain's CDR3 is CASSLRNTEAFF. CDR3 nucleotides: TGTGCCAGCAGCTTAAGGAACACTGAAGCTTTCTTT. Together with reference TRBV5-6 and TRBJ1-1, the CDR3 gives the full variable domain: DAGVTQSPTHLIKTRGQQVTLRCSPKSGHDTVSWYQQALGQGPQFIFQYYEEEERQRGNFPDRFSGHQFPNYSSELNVNALLLGDSALYLCASSLRNTEAFFGQGTRLTVV.

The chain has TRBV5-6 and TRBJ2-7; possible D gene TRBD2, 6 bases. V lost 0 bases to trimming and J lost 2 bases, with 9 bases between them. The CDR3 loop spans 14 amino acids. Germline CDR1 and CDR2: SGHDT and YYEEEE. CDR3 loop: CASSLGDLAYEQYF. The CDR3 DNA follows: TGTGCCAGCAGCTTGGGGGACTTAGCCTACGAGCAGTACTTC.

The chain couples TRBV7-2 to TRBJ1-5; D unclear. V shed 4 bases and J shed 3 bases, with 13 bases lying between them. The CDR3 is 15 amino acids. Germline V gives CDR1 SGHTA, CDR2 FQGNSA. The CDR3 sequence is CASSSSGRPNQPQHF. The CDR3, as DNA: TGTGCCAGCAGCTCGAGCGGACGGCCCAATCAGCCCCAGCATTTT.

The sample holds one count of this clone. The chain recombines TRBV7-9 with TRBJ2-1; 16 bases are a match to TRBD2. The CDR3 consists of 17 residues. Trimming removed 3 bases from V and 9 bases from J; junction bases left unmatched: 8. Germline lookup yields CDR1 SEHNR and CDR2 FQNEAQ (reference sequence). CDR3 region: CASSFPGTSGRAAEQFF. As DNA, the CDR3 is TGTGCCAGCAGCTTCCCTGGGACTAGCGGGAGGGCCGCTGAGCAGTTCTTC.

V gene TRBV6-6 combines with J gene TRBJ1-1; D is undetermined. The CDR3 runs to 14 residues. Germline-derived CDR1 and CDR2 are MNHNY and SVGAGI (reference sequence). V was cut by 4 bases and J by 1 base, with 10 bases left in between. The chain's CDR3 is CASSFSGSNTEAFF. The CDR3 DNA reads TGTGCCAGCAGTTTCTCCGGATCGAACACTGAAGCTTTCTTT.

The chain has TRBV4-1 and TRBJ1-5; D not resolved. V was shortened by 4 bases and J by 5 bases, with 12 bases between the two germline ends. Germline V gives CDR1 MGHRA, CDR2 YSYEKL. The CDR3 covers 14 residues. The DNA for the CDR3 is TGCGCCAGCAGCCCTTGGACGGCGGATCAGCCCCAGCATTTT. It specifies CASSPWTADQPQHF.

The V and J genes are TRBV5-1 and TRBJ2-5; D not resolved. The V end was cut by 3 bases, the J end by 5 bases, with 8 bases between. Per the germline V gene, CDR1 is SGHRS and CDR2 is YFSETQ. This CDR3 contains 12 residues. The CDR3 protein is CASSSESETQYF. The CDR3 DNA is TGCGCCAGCAGCTCCGAGTCGGAGACCCAGTACTTC.

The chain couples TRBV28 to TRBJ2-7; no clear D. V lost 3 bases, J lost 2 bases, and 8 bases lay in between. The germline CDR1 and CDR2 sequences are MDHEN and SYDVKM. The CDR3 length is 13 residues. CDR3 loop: CASSFNYAYEQYF. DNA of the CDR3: TGTGCCAGCAGTTTTAACTACGCCTACGAGCAGTACTTC.

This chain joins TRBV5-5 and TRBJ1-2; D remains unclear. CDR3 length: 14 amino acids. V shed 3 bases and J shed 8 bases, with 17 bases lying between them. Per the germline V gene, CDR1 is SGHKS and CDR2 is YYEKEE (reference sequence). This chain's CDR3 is CASSSRASSLGYTF. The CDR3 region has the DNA TGTGCCAGCAGCTCACGGGCATCATCTCTGGGCTACACCTTC.

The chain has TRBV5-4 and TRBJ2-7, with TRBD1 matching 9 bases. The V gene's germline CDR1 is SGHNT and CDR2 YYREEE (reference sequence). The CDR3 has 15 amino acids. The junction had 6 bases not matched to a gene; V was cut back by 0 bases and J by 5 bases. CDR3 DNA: TGTGCCAGCAGCTTGGTGGACAGGGGTAGGAACGAGCAGTACTTC. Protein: CASSLVDRGRNEQYF.

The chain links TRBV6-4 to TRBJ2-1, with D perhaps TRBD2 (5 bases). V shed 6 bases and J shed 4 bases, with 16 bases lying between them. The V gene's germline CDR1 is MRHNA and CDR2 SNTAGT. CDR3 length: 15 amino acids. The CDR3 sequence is CASRLEGTLYNEQFF. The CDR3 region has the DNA TGTGCCAGCAGACTTGAGGGCACACTGTACAATGAGCAGTTCTTC.

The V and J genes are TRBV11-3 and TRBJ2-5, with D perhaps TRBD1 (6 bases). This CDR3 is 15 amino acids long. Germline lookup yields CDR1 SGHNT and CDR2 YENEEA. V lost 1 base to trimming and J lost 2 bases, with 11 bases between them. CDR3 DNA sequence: TGTGCCAGCAGCTTAGGGGGGCAGAATCAAGAGACCCAGTACTTC. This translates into CASSLGGQNQETQYF.

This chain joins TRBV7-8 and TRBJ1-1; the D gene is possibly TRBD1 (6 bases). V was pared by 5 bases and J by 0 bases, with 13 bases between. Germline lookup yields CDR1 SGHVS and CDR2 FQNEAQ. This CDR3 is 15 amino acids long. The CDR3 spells CASSPPGQVNTEAFF. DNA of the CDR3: TGTGCCAGCAGCCCCCCGGGACAAGTGAACACTGAAGCTTTCTTT.

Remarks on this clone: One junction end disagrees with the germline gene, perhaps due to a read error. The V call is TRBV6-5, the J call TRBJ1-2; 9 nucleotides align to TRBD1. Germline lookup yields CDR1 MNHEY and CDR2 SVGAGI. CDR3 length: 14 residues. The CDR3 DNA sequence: TGTGCCAGCAGTTACTCCTCCGGGACAGGGTTCGGGGCCTTC. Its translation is CASSYSSGTGFGAF.

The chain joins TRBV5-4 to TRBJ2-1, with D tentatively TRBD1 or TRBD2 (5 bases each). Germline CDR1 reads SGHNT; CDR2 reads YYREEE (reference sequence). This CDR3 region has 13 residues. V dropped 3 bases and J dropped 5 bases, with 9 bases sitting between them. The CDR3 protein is CASSWGPHNEQFF. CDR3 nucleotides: TGTGCCAGCAGCTGGGGACCCCACAATGAGCAGTTCTTC.

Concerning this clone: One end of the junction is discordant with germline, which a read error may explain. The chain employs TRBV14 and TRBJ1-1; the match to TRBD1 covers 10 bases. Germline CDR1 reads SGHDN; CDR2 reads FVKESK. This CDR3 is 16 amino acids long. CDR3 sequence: CVSRHTGTGERTEAFF. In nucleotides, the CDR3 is TGTGTCAGCAGACACACCGGGACAGGGGAGAGGACTGAAGCTTTCTTT.